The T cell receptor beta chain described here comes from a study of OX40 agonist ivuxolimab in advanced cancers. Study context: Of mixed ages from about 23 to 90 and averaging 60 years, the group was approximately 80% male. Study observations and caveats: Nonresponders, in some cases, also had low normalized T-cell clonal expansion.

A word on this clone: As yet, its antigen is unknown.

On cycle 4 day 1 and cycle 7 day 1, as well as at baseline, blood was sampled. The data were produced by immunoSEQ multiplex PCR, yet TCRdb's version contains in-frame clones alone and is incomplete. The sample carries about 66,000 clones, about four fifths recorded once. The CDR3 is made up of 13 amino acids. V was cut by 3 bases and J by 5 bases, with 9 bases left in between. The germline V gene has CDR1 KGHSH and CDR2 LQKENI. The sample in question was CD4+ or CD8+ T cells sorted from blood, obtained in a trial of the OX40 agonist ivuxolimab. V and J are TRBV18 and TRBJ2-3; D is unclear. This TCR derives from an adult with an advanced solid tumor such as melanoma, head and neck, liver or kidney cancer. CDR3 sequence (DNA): TGTGCCAGCTCACCGGCGAACCTAGATACGCAGTATTTT. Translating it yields CASSPANLDTQYF.